This is a list of T cell receptor beta chains from one sample in a study of OX40 agonist ivuxolimab in advanced cancers. Libraries were prepared by immunoSEQ multiplex PCR; TCRdb keeps only in-frame clonotypes and omits some of them. The table includes approximately 11,000 clones, around nine tenths detected once. The sample consisted of CD4+ or CD8+ T cells sorted from blood, taken in a trial of the OX40 agonist ivuxolimab. The receptors were sampled from an adult with an advanced solid tumor such as melanoma, head and neck, liver or kidney cancer. CDR3s include the opening cysteine and the closing phenylalanine or tryptophan. The D gene is left open where the match is weak. Not all rows give a size; the values are once, few, many and, for expanded clones, a class.

CDR3: CASSLGRPSYNEQFF; DNA: TGTGCCAGCAGCCTCGGGAGACCCTCTTACAATGAGCAGTTCTTC; V: TRBV13; J: TRBJ2-1; size: -; D: -; length: 15
CDR3: CASSPIGGTITDTQYF; DNA: TGTGCCAGCAGCCCTATCGGGGGCACCATCACAGATACGCAGTATTTT; V: TRBV14; J: TRBJ2-3; size: -; D: -; length: 16
CDR3: CASSPTAANYGYTF; DNA: TGTGCCAGTAGCCCCACGGCAGCTAACTATGGCTACACCTTC; V: TRBV19; J: TRBJ1-2; size: -; D: -; length: 14
CDR3: CASSLSGAGMGSLTDTQYF; DNA: TGTGCCAGCAGCTTATCAGGAGCGGGAATGGGTAGTTTAACAGATACGCAGTATTTT; V: TRBV7-6; J: TRBJ2-3; size: -; D: TRBD2; length: 19
CDR3: CASSYSGGEEAFF; DNA: TGTGCCAGCAGTTACTCCGGCGGAGAAGAAGCTTTCTTT; V: TRBV6-5; J: TRBJ1-1; size: -; D: -; length: 13
CDR3: CASRGGLSNQPQHF; DNA: TGTGCCAGCAGGGGGGGACTGAGCAATCAGCCCCAGCATTTT; V: TRBV6-5; J: TRBJ1-5; size: -; D: -; length: 14
CDR3: CATSKGLIYEPYSNQPQHF; DNA: TGTGCCACCAGCAAGGGGCTCATCTATGAACCCTATAGCAATCAGCCCCAGCATTTT; V: TRBV15; J: TRBJ1-5; size: once; D: -; length: 19
CDR3: CASSYVSGNSYEQYF; DNA: TGTGCCAGCAGTTACGTTAGCGGGAACTCCTACGAGCAGTACTTC; V: TRBV6-5; J: TRBJ2-7; size: -; D: TRBD2; length: 15
CDR3: CASSQDRSSGYEQYF; DNA: TGTGCCAGCAGCCAAGATAGGTCTAGCGGTTACGAGCAGTACTTC; V: TRBV4-2; J: TRBJ2-7; size: -; D: TRBD2; length: 15
CDR3: CASSVAYRGAKQYF; DNA: TGTGCCAGCAGCGTGGCATACAGGGGCGCTAAACAGTACTTC; V: TRBV9; J: TRBJ2-7; size: large; D: TRBD1; length: 14
CDR3: CASSLKSSDRSYNEQFF; DNA: TGTGCCAGCAGCCTTAAGTCTAGCGACAGGTCCTACAATGAGCAGTTCTTC; V: TRBV7-8; J: TRBJ2-1; size: -; D: -; length: 17
CDR3: CASSLREQYF; DNA: TGTGCCAGCAGCTTGCGGGAGCAGTACTTC; V: TRBV5-8; J: TRBJ2-7; size: once; D: -; length: 10
CDR3: CASSSEGSSTDTQYF; DNA: TGCGCCAGCAGCTCAGAGGGGTCTAGCACAGATACGCAGTATTTT; V: TRBV5-1; J: TRBJ2-3; size: -; D: -; length: 15
CDR3: CASSLASGEQYF; DNA: TGCGCCAGCAGCTTGGCCAGCGGGGAGCAGTACTTC; V: TRBV5-1; J: TRBJ2-7; size: -; D: -; length: 12
CDR3: CASSLFPTGYEQYF; DNA: TGTGCCAGCAGCTTATTTCCTACCGGATACGAGCAGTACTTC; V: TRBV13; J: TRBJ2-7; size: -; D: -; length: 14
CDR3: CASSAAAGGDYNEQFF; DNA: TGTGCCAGCAGTGCAGCAGCGGGAGGGGATTACAATGAGCAGTTCTTC; V: TRBV6-4; J: TRBJ2-1; size: -; D: TRBD2; length: 16
CDR3: CASSSDGLYEQYF; DNA: TGTGCCAGCAGCTCAGACGGGCTCTACGAGCAGTACTTC; V: TRBV11-2; J: TRBJ2-7; size: -; D: -; length: 13
CDR3: CASSLVSSGRRNIQYF; DNA: TGTGCCAGCAGCTTAGTCTCTAGCGGGAGGAGAAACATTCAGTACTTC; V: TRBV7-2; J: TRBJ2-4; size: -; D: TRBD2; length: 16
CDR3: CAWSDSRGGRTEAFF; DNA: TGTGCCTGGAGCGACTCCCGTGGGGGAAGAACTGAAGCTTTCTTT; V: TRBV30; J: TRBJ1-1; size: once; D: -; length: 15
CDR3: CASRRTGGNQPQHF; DNA: TGTGCAAGTCGCAGGACAGGGGGGAATCAGCCCCAGCATTTT; V: TRBV12-2; J: TRBJ1-5; size: -; D: -; length: 14
CDR3: CASSFSGTGGDTQYF; DNA: TGTGCCAGCAGTTTTAGCGGGACGGGAGGAGATACGCAGTATTTT; V: TRBV6-5; J: TRBJ2-3; size: -; D: TRBD2; length: 15
CDR3: CASIPTGKNSYNERFF; DNA: TGTGCCAGCATACCGACGGGTAAGAACTCCTACAATGAGCGGTTCTTC; V: TRBV27; J: TRBJ2-1; size: -; D: -; length: 16
CDR3: CASSDAENQPQHF; DNA: TGTGCCAGCAGTGACGCGGAAAATCAGCCCCAGCATTTT; V: TRBV6-5; J: TRBJ1-5; size: -; D: -; length: 13
CDR3: CASSPGTGGIQPQHF; DNA: TGTGCCAGCAGCCCCGGGACAGGGGGCATTCAGCCCCAGCATTTT; V: TRBV27; J: TRBJ1-5; size: -; D: TRBD1; length: 15
CDR3: CASSLGGLAGGNEQFF; DNA: TGTGCCAGCAGCTTAGGGGGACTAGCGGGAGGGAATGAGCAGTTCTTC; V: TRBV7-9; J: TRBJ2-1; size: -; D: TRBD2; length: 16
CDR3: CASSKEGQPQHF; DNA: TGTGCCAGCAGCAAGGAGGGTCAGCCCCAGCATTTT; V: TRBV21-1; J: TRBJ1-5; size: -; D: -; length: 12
CDR3: CASSLQGVLWSYNSPLHF; DNA: TGTGCCAGCAGTTTGCAGGGGGTATTATGGTCCTATAATTCACCCCTCCACTTT; V: TRBV27; J: TRBJ1-6; size: -; D: TRBD1; length: 18
CDR3: CASSLGAHGELFF; DNA: TGCGCCAGCAGCCTGGGGGCTCACGGGGAGCTGTTTTTT; V: TRBV4-1; J: TRBJ2-2; size: few; D: -; length: 13
CDR3: CASSITGTNYGYTF; DNA: TGTGCCAGTAGTATTACGGGGACCAACTATGGCTACACCTTC; V: TRBV19; J: TRBJ1-2; size: -; D: -; length: 14
CDR3: CASRGQGGQPQHF; DNA: TGTGCCAGCAGAGGACAGGGCGGTCAGCCCCAGCATTTT; V: TRBV6-5; J: TRBJ1-5; size: -; D: TRBD1; length: 13